This T cell receptor (beta chain) appears in the sequencing data of a study of beta chain features in type 1 diabetes. Reverse transcription of all isolated RNA meant that expressed TCRB transcripts were sequenced. The table came from immunoSEQ multiplex PCR; TCRdb's copy has only in-frame clones and leaves some out. The data contain about 710,000 clones, roughly 13% of them singletons. This clone was found a few times. No antigen is known for it. The study's findings and limits: Type 1 diabetes patients had TCRB CDR3s that were shorter (moderately but significantly so) in all four CD4+ subsets.

The germline V and J ends were trimmed by 0 bases and 4 bases, with 3 bases remaining between them. The length of the CDR3 is 12 residues. CDR1 is MGHRA, CDR2 YSYEKL, per germline. The sample comprised naive CD4+ T cells from blood. This chain uses TRBV4-1 with TRBJ1-2; D unresolved. This clonotype originated in a man between 18 and 29 years old with type 1 diabetes. CDR3 sequence reads: CASSQESYGYTF. The DNA for the CDR3 is TGCGCCAGCAGCCAAGAGTCCTATGGCTACACCTTC.